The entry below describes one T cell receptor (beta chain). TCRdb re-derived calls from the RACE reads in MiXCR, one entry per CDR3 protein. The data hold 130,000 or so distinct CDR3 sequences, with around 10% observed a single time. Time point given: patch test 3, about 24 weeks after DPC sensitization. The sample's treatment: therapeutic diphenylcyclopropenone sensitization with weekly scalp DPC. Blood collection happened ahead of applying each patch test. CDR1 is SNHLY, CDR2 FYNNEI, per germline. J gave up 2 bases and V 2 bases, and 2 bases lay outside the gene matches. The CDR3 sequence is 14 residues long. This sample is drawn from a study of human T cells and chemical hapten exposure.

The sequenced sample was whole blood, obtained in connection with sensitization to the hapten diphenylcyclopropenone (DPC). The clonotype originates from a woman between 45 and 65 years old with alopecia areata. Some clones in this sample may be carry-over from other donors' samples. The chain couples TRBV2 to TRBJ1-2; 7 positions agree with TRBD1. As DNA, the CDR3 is TGTGCCAGCAGTGAAACAGGGGCCAACTATGGCTACACCTTC. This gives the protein CASSETGANYGYTF.